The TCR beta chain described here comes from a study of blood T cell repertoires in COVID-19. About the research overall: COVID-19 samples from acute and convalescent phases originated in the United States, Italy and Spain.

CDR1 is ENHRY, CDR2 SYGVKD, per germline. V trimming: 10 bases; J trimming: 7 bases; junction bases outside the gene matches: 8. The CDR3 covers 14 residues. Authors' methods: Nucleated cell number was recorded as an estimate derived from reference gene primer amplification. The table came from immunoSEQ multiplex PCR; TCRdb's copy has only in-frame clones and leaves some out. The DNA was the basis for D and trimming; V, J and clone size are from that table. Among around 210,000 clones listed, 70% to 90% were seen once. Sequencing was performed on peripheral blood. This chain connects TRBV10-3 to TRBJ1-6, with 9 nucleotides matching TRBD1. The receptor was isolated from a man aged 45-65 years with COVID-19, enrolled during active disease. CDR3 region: CATAGDRANSPLHF. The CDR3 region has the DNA TGTGCCACCGCGGGGGACAGGGCAAATTCACCCCTCCACTTT.